This note documents a single T cell receptor beta chain sequence. Its specificity is not known. These data come from a study of T cell responses to AZD1222 COVID-19 vaccine. Study-wide results and caveats: Baseline antibody screening turned up just six or seven seropositive AZD1222 recipients. Dominant at 160-218 and 743-854, vaccine-associated CD4 TCRs also spanned spike. Donors were chiefly white British, with a greater number of females, and clonal diversity was perhaps underestimated.

The study pooled second doses at about 4 or about 12 weeks. Profiling relied on immunoSEQ multiplex PCR, and the TCRdb table lists in-frame clones only, not all of them. The profile covers about 48,000 clones, with approximately 86% appearing a single time and 6% to 7% taken by the ten largest. This sample comprised peripheral blood, obtained 28 days after the second AZD1222 dose. The TCR was taken from an adult who received the AZD1222 COVID-19 vaccine.

Here the CDR3 reads CASSYSITAPNNEQFF. CDR3 in DNA: TGTGCCAGCAGTTACTCGATTACAGCGCCAAACAATGAGCAGTTCTTC. The chain recombines TRBV6-5 with TRBJ2-1, with D unresolved. Germline V CDR1 and CDR2: MNHEY, SVGAGI. The CDR3 length is 16 residues. Trimming shortened V by 0 bases and J by 5 bases, and 14 bases separated the two germline ends.